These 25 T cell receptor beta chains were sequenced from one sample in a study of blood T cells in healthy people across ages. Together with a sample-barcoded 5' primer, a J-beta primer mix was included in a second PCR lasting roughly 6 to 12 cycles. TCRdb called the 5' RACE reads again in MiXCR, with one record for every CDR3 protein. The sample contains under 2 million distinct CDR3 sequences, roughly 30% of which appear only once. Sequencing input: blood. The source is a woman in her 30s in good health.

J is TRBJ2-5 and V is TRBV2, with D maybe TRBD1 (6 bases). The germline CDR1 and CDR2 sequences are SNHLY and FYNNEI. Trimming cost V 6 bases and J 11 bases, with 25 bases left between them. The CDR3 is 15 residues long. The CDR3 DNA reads TGTGCCAGCAGAGACTACAGGGAGTGGGGGAGTGAGCAGTACTTC. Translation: CASRDYREWGSEQYF.

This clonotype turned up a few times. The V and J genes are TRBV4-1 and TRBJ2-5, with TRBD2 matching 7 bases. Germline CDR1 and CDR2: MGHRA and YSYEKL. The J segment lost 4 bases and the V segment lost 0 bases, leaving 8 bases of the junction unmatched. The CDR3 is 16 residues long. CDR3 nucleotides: TGCGCCAGCAGCCAAGATGAGGCGGGAGTGGGAGAGACCCAGTACTTC. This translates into CASSQDEAGVGETQYF.

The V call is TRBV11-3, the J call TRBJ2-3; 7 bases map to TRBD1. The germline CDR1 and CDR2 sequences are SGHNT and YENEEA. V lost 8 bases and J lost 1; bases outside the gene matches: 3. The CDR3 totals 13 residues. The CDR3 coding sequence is TGTGCCAGCGGGGACAGACGCACAGATACGCAGTATTTT. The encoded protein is CASGDRRTDTQYF.

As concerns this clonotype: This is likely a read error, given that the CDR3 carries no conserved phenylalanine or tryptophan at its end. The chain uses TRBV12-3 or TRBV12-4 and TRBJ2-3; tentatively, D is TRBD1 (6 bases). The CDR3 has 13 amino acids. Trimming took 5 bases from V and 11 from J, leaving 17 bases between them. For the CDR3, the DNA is TGTGCCAGCAGTCCCCCCAGGACAGATGTGCAGTATTCT. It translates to CASSPPRTDVQYS.

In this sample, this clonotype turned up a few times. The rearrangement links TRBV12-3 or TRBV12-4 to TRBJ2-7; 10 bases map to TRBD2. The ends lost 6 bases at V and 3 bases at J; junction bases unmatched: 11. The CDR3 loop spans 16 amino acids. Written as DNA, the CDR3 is TGTGCCAGCAGGACCAATCTAGCGGGAGAGTACTACGAGCAGTACTTC. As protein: CASRTNLAGEYYEQYF.

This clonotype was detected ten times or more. In nucleotides, the CDR3 is TGCAGCGTTGATGACACCTACGAGCAGTACTTC. Its translation is CSVDDTYEQYF. The chain has TRBV29-1 and TRBJ2-7; D is unclear. The CDR3 sequence is 11 residues long. V was cut by 3 bases and J by 2 bases, with 5 bases left in between. CDR1 SQVTM and CDR2 ANQGSEA come from the germline V gene.

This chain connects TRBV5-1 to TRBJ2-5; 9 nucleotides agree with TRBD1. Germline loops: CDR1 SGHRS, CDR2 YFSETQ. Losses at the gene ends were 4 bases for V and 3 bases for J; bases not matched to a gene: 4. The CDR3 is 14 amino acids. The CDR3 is CASSRGQGKETQYF. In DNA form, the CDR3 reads TGCGCCAGCAGCCGAGGACAGGGGAAAGAGACCCAGTACTTC.

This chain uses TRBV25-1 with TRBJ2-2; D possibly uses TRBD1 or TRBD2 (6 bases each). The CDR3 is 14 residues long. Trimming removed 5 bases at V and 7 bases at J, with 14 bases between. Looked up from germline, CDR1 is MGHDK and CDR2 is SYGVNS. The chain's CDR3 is CASSRGARVGELFF. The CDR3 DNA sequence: TGTGCCAGCAGTAGGGGGGCGAGGGTCGGGGAGCTGTTTTTT. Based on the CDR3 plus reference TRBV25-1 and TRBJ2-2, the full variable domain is EADIYQTPRYLVIGTGKKITLECSQTMGHDKMYWYQQDPGMELHLIHYSYGVNSTEKGDLSSESTVSRIRTEHFPLTLESARPSHTSQYLCASSRGARVGELFFGEGSRLTVL.

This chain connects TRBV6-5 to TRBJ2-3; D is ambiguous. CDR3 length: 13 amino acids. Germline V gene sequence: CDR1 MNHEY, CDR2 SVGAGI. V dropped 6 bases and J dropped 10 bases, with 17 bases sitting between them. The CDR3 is CASRSTAKGSQYF. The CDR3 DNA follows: TGTGCCAGCAGGTCGACGGCTAAAGGTTCGCAGTATTTT.

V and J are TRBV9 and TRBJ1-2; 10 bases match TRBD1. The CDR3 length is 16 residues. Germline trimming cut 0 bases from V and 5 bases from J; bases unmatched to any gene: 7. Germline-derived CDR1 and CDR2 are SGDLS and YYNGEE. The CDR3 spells CASSVARGQGGYGYTF. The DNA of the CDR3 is TGTGCCAGCAGCGTAGCTAGAGGACAGGGGGGTTATGGCTACACCTTC.

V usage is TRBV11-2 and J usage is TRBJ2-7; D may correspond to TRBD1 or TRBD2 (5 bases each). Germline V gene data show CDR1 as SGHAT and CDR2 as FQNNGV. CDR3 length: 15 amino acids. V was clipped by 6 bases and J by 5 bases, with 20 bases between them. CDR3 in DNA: TGTGCCAGCAGGCCACTCCGGGGCCCTATCCACGAGCAGTACTTC. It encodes CASRPLRGPIHEQYF.

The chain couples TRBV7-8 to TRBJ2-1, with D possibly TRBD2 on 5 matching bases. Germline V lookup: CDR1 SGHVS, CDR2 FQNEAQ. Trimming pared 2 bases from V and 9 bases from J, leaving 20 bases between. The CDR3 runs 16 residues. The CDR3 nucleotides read TGTGCCAGCAGCTTAATGGATGCGTATAGCGAGGCTGAGCAGTTCTTC. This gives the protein CASSLMDAYSEAEQFF.

DNA for the CDR3: TGTGCCAGCAGCTTTTTAACCGGGACCCACGGGAGGTCTAAACGTGACGAGCAGTACTTC. Translation gives CASSFLTGTHGRSKRDEQYF. The chain links TRBV7-9 to TRBJ2-4; the match to TRBD2 covers 7 bases. The end of the DNA is better explained by TRBJ2-7, so the J call may be wrong. Looked up from germline, CDR1 is SEHNR and CDR2 is FQNEAQ (reference sequence). The CDR3 loop spans 20 amino acids.

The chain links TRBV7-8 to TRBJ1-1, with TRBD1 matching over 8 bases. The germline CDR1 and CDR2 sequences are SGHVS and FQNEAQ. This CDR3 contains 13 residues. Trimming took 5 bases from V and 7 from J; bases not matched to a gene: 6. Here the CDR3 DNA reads TGTGCCAGCAGCGCCCACAGGGGGAGTGAAGCTTTCTTT. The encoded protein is CASSAHRGSEAFF.

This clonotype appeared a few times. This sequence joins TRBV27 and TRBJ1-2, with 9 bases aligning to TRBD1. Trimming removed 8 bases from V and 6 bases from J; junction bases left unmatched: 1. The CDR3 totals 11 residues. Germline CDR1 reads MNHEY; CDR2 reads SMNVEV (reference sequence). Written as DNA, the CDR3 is TGTGCCAGCGGGACAGGGAATGGCTACACCTTC. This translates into CASGTGNGYTF.

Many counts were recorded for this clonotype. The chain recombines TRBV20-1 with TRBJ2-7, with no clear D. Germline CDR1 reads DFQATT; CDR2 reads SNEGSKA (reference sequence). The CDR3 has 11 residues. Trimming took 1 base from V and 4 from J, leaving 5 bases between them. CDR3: CSARGYYEQYF. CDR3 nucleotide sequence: TGCAGTGCTAGAGGGTATTACGAGCAGTACTTC.

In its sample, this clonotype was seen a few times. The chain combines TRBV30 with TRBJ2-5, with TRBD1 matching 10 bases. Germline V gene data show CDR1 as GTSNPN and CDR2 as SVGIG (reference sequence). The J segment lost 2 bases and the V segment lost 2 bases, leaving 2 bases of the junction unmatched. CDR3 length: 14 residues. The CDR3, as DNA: TGTGCCTGGAGTCCGGGACAGGGGCAAGAGACCCAGTACTTC. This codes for CAWSPGQGQETQYF.

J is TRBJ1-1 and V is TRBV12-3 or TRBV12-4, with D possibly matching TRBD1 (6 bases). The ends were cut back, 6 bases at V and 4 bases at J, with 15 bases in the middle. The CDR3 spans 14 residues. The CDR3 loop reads CASRVGDRITEAFF. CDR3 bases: TGTGCCAGCAGGGTTGGAGACAGGATCACTGAAGCTTTCTTT.

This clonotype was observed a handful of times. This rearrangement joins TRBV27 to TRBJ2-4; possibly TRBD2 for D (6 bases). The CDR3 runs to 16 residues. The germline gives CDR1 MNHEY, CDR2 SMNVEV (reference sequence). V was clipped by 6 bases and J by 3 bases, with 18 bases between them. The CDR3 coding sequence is TGTGCCAGCAGACGTGCTGGGGGGTACGACAAAAACATTCAGTACTTC. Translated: CASRRAGGYDKNIQYF.

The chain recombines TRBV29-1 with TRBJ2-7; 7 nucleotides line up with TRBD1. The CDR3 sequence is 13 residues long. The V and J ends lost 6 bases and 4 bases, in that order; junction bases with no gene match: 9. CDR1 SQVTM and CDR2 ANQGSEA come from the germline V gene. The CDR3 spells CSVRPAGGYEQYF. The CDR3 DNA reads TGCAGCGTCCGGCCCGCAGGGGGTTACGAGCAGTACTTC.

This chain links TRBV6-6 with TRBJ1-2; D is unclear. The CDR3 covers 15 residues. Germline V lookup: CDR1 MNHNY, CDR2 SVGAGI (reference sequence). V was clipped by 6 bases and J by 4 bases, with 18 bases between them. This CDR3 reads CASSEAAGEIYGYTF. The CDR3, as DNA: TGTGCCAGCAGCGAGGCGGCAGGAGAAATCTATGGCTACACCTTC.

The CDR3, as DNA: TGTGCCAGCTCTCTGGACAGTTTTTCCTACGAGCAGTACTTC. Amino acids: CASSLDSFSYEQYF. V usage is TRBV18 and J usage is TRBJ2-7; a possible D gene is TRBD1 (6 bases). Germline V gene data show CDR1 as KGHSH and CDR2 as LQKENI. V lost 6 bases and J 1 base, leaving 13 bases between the germline ends. The CDR3 consists of 14 residues.

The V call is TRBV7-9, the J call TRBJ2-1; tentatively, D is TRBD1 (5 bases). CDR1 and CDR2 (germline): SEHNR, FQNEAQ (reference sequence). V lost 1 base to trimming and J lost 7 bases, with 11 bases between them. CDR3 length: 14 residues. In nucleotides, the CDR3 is TGTGCCAGCAGCTTAGTAACAGGAAGAAATGAGCAGTTCTTC. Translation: CASSLVTGRNEQFF. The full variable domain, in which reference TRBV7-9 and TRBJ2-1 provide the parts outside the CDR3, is DTGVSQNPRHKITKRGQNVTFRCDPISEHNRLYWYRQTLGQGPEFLTYFQNEAQLEKSRLLSDRFSAERPKGSFSTLEIQRTEQGDSAMYLCASSLVTGRNEQFFGPGTRLTVL.

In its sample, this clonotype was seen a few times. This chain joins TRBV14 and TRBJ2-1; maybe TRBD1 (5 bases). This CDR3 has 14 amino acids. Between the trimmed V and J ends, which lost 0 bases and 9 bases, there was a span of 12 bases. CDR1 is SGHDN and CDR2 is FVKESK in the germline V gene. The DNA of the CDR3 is TGTGCCAGCAGCCAAGAGAGGACATCGGGTGAGCAGTTCTTC. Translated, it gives CASSQERTSGEQFF.

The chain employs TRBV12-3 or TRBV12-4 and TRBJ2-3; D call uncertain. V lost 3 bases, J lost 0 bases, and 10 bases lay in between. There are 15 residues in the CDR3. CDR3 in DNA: TGTGCCAGCAGTTTCCAATGGTCCAGCACAGATACGCAGTATTTT. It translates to CASSFQWSSTDTQYF.